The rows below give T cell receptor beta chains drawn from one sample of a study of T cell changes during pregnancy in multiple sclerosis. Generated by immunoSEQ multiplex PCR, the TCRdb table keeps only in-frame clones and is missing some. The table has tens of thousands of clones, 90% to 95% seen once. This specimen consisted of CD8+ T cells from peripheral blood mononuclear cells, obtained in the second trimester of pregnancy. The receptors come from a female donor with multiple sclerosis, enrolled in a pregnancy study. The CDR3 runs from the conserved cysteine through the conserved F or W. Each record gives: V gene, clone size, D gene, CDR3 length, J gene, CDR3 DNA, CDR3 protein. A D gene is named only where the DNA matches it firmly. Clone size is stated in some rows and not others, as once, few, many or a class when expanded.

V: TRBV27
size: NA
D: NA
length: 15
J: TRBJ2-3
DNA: TGTGCCAGCAGTTTATTCCCTAGCAGAGCAGATACGCAGTATTTT
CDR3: CASSLFPSRADTQYF

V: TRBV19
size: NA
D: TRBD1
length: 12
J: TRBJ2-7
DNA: TGTGCCAGTAGGACAGGGGTCGACGAGCAGTACTTC
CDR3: CASRTGVDEQYF

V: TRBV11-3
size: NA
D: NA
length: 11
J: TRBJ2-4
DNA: TGTGCCAGCAGCCCAGGGGCCGCTCAGTACTTC
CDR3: CASSPGAAQYF

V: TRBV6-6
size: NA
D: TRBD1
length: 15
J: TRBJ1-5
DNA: TGTGCCAGCAGTTACCTGGACAGGGGAGGTCAGCCCCAGCATTTT
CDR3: CASSYLDRGGQPQHF

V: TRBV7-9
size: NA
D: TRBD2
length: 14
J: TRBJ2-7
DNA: TGTGCCAGCACCATGTCGGGGGGGGGTTACGAGCAGTACTTC
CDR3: CASTMSGGGYEQYF

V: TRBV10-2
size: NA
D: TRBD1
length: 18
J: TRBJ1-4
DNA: TGCGCCAGCAGAGGGACAGGGAAGAGAGGGGATGTGAATGAAAAACTGTTTTTT
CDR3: CASRGTGKRGDVNEKLFF

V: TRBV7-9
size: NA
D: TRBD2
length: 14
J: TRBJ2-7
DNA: TGTGCCAGCAGCCCCGACAATAGCGGGGACGAGCAGTACTTC
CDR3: CASSPDNSGDEQYF

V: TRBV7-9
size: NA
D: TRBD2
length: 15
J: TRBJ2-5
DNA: TGTGCCAGCAGCTATCTAGCGGGGCTACAAGAGACCCAGTACTTC
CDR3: CASSYLAGLQETQYF

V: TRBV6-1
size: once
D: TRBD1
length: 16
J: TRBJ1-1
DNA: TGTGCCAGCAGTGAGGGGGACGGGACAGGGGCATCTGAAGCTTTCTTT
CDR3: CASSEGDGTGASEAFF

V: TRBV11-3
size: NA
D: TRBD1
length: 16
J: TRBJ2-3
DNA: TGTGCCAGCAGCACACAGGGGTCCCCTAGCACAGATACGCAGTATTTT
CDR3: CASSTQGSPSTDTQYF

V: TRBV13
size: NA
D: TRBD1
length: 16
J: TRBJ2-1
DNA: TGTGCCAGCAGCCACGCCCTTTTGGACAGGACCAATGAGCAGTTCTTC
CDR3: CASSHALLDRTNEQFF

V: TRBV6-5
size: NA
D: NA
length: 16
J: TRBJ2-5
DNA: TGTGCCAGCAGTTACTCCCTCTTACCGGGGAAAGAGACCCAGTACTTC
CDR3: CASSYSLLPGKETQYF

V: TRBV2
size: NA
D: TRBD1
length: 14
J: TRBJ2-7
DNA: TGTGCCAGCAGTGGACAGGGGGAGACCTACGAGCAGTACTTC
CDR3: CASSGQGETYEQYF

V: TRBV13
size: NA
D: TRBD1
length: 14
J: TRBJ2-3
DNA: TGTGCCAGCAGCTCGGACAGGGGAGGAAGGACGCAGTATTTT
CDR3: CASSSDRGGRTQYF

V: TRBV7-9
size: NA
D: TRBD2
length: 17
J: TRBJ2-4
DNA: TGTGCCAGCAGCTTACCAATATCCTTAGCGGGAGGGGACATTCAGTACTTC
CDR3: CASSLPISLAGGDIQYF

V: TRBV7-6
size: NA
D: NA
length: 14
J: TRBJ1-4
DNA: TGTGCCAGCAGCTTAGAGGCAGGGGATGAAAAACTGTTTTTT
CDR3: CASSLEAGDEKLFF